The TCR beta chain described here comes from a study of CD8 T cells in ankylosing spondylitis (dated by TCRdb to about 2017). Describing the broader study: The study set out to find disease-linked TCR variants by profiling T cell receptor beta repertoires in ankylosing spondylitis patients and healthy donors. Peripheral blood was sampled, and synovial fluid was also collected from ankylosing spondylitis patients. The full study cohort comprised 25 or so ankylosing spondylitis patients and some 100 healthy donors. Overall results and qualifications from the work: Blood from ankylosing spondylitis patients appeared to be characterized by a TCR beta motif composed of about 8 highly homologous amino acid variants. The disease-linked clones showed a CD8+ phenotype and occurred at relatively low frequencies in peripheral blood. The disease-linked clones were reported to be significantly enriched in matched synovial fluid samples from ankylosing spondylitis patients. Some motif variants were previously reported in synovial fluid and blood of reactive arthritis patients, suggesting common disease-initiation mechanisms.

This clonotype occurred a few times. Its antigen target is currently unknown. Qualities for individual bases were not recorded, and no much larger clone is one base off. Instrument on record: Illumina HiSeq 2500. Quantitative 5'-RACE with molecular barcodes was the method used to prepare the TCR beta libraries. For the original study's pipeline: Disease-linked TCR variants were identified with a new computational method built on a probabilistic model of VDJ rearrangement. Using fastp at Q25 and MiXCR, TCRdb reprocessed the public reads and kept productive beta chains. Rows are unified per CDR3 protein, each entry keeping the most common DNA and genes. None of the V and J calls come from the authors' own analysis; TCRdb made them. Within this sample are just under 350,000 distinct CDR3 sequences, with about 15% of them counted one time only. The ten largest clones capture about 1.1% of the sample. V was cut back by 4 bases and J by 1 base, leaving a gap of 7 bases between them. The CDR3 holds 12 amino acids from the cysteine to the phenylalanine. Only the CDR3 DNA is retained, 36 bases long and in frame from the first base. The germline V gene gives CDR1 as SQVTM and CDR2 as ANQGSEA.

This sequence originates from a male donor with ankylosing spondylitis or in good health (not recorded which). The V and J segments used are TRBV29-1 and TRBJ1-1; TRBD1 is a possible D gene, resting on 5 matching bases. Sequenced sample: blood, either unsorted or a sorted T cell fraction (not recorded which). The CDR3 protein: CSVAGRNTEAFF. Read as DNA, the sequence is TGCAGCGTTGCAGGGAGGAACACTGAAGCTTTCTTT.